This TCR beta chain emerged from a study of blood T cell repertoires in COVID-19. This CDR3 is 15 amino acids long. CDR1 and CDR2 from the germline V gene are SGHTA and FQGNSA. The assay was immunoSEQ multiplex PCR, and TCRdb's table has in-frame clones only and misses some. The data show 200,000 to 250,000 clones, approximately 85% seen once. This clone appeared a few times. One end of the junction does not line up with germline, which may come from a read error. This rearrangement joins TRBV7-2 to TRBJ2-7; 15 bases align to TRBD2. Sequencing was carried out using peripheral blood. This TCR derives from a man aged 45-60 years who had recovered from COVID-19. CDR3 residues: CASSSSGTSGRMRDF. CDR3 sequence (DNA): TGTGCCAGCAGCTCCTCCGGGACTAGCGGGAGGATGAGGGACTTC.